The text below deals with one TCR beta chain. The data derive from a study of blood T cell repertoires in COVID-19. Background on the study: Spain, Italy and the United States supplied samples that represented acute and convalescent COVID-19.

The repertoire was sequenced with immunoSEQ multiplex PCR; TCRdb's copy has only in-frame clones and lacks some. Counted here are about 250,000 clones, roughly 84% occurring once; the ten biggest clones make up approximately 1.5%. CDR1 is MGHRA and CDR2 is YSYEKL in the germline V gene. This CDR3 contains 14 residues. Unmatched junction bases numbered 5, after V lost 3 bases and J lost 5 bases. The sequenced sample was peripheral blood. This chain connects TRBV4-1 to TRBJ2-5; 8 nucleotides match TRBD1. The sequence came from a middle-aged woman who had recovered from COVID-19. In DNA form, the CDR3 reads TGCGCCAGCAGCCAGCGGACAGGGAGGGAGACCCAGTACTTC. Translating gives CASSQRTGRETQYF.